This T cell receptor (beta chain) comes out of a study of blood T cell repertoires in COVID-19. Study-level information: The study drew acute and convalescent COVID-19 samples from the United States, Italy and Spain.

Donors were grouped by their self-reported clinical history. Some clones are missing from TCRdb's copy, which holds only in-frame ones; the method was immunoSEQ multiplex PCR. The sample carries some 380,000 clones, approximately 85% recorded once. The CDR3 contains 14 residues. CDR1 is SNHLY, CDR2 FYNNEI, per germline. With V trimmed by 6 bases and J by 4 bases, 9 bases remained unmatched. This receptor was obtained from a woman in her 40s with acute COVID-19. This chain links TRBV2 with TRBJ2-7, with 7 positions matching TRBD2. Sequenced sample: PBMCs or T cells enriched from blood (not recorded which). As DNA, the CDR3 is TGTGCCAGCAGGTCCGGATCGGGGGGTTACGAGCAGTACTTC. The encoded protein is CASRSGSGGYEQYF.